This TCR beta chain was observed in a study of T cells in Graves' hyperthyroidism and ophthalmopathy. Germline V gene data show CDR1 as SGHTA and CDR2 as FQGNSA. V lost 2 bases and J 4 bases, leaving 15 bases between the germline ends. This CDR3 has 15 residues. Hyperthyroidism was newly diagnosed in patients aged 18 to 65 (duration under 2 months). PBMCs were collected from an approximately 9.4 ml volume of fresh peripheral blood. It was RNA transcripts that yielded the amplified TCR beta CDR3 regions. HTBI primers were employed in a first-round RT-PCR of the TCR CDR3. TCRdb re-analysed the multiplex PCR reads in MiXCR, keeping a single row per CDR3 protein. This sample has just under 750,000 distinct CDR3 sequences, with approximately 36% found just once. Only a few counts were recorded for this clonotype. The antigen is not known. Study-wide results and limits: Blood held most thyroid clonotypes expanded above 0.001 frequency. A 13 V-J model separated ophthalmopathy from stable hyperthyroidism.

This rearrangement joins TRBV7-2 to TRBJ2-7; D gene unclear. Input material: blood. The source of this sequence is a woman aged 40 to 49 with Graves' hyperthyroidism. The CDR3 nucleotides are TGTGCCAGCAGCTTATTTTCGTCAGGTACTTACGAGCAGTACTTC. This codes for CASSLFSSGTYEQYF. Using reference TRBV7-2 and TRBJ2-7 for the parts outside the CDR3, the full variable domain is GAGVSQSPSNKVTEKGKDVELRCDPISGHTALYWYRQSLGQGLEFLIYFQGNSAPDKSGLPSDRFSAERTGGSVSTLTIQRTQQEDSAVYLCASSLFSSGTYEQYFGPGTRLTVT.